The rows below give T cell receptor beta chains drawn from one sample of a study of PD-1 and CTLA-4 blockade in melanoma. Assay used: immunoSEQ multiplex PCR; TCRdb lists only in-frame clones, some missing. The sample shows fewer than 20,000 clones, around 72% of them seen only once. Sequencing was performed on CD8+ T cells from peripheral blood, taken before anti-PD-1 treatment. Receptors originate from a human donor with melanoma. CDR3s include the opening cysteine and the closing phenylalanine or tryptophan. The D gene is left open where the match is weak. Clone size is shown for a subset of rows, as once, few, many or a class of expanded clone.

clone_size	cdr3_length	j_call	v_call	d_call	cdr3_nt	cdr3_aa
few	16	TRBJ1-1	TRBV6-2/TRBV6-3	TRBD1	TGTGCCAGCAGTCCCTGGACAGGCTACATGAACACTGAAGCTTTCTTT	CASSPWTGYMNTEAFF
NA	15	TRBJ2-5	TRBV6-5	NA	TGTGCCAGCAGTTACGGGGGGGCAGGGCCGGAGACCCAGTACTTC	CASSYGGAGPETQYF
NA	14	TRBJ2-2	TRBV19	TRBD1	TGTGCCACCTGGCCCCGACAGGGGACCGGGGAGCTGTTTTTT	CATWPRQGTGELFF
NA	12	TRBJ2-3	TRBV7-9	NA	TGTGCCAGCAGCTTAGCGCCCGATACGCAGTATTTT	CASSLAPDTQYF
NA	15	TRBJ1-3	TRBV7-6	TRBD1	TGTGCCAGCAGCTTTGACAGGGGAAGTGGAAACACCATATATTTT	CASSFDRGSGNTIYF
NA	13	TRBJ1-1	TRBV10-1	NA	TGCGCCAGCAGCGACAGTGATGACACTGAAGCTTTCTTT	CASSDSDDTEAFF
NA	13	TRBJ1-1	TRBV4-1	NA	TGCGCCAGCAGCCAGGGGCCATTCGCGGAAGCTTTCTTT	CASSQGPFAEAFF
NA	14	TRBJ1-2	TRBV10-3	NA	TGTGCCATCAGTGAGAAGGGACCTAACTATGGCTACACCTTC	CAISEKGPNYGYTF
NA	15	TRBJ2-3	TRBV6-5	TRBD2	TGTGCCAGCAGCCCCCTAGCGGGGGGGACAGATACGCAGTATTTT	CASSPLAGGTDTQYF
NA	15	TRBJ2-7	TRBV5-1	TRBD1	TGCGCCAGCAGCTTTGGCAGGGGGAGCCACTACGAGCAGTACTTC	CASSFGRGSHYEQYF
NA	20	TRBJ2-3	TRBV2	TRBD2	TGTGCCAGCAGTGGTCAAGCGGGAGGGCCCGGAGGTTCTAGCACAGATACGCAGTATTTT	CASSGQAGGPGGSSTDTQYF
medium-sized	12	TRBJ1-5	TRBV27	NA	TGTGCCAGCAGCGGGGGGGGTCAGCCCCAGCATTTT	CASSGGGQPQHF
NA	18	TRBJ1-2	TRBV7-2	TRBD1	TGTGCCAGCAGCCCCTCGGGACAGGACGGATGGTATAACTATGGCTACACCTTC	CASSPSGQDGWYNYGYTF
NA	15	TRBJ2-5	TRBV12-5	NA	TGTGCTAGTGGTCCCCAGGGCCTGTACCAAGAGACCCAGTACTTC	CASGPQGLYQETQYF
few	14	TRBJ1-1	TRBV18	NA	TGTGCCAGCTCACCTCCCAACATGAACACTGAAGCTTTCTTT	CASSPPNMNTEAFF
NA	14	TRBJ1-1	TRBV5-5	TRBD1	TGTGCCAGCAGCTGGACAGGGGGAGCCACTGAAGCTTTCTTT	CASSWTGGATEAFF
NA	17	TRBJ2-5	TRBV7-7	TRBD2	TGTGCCAGCAGCCAGACGGGGGGTCGGGTCACATTAGAGACCCAGTACTTC	CASSQTGGRVTLETQYF
NA	16	TRBJ2-2	TRBV12-5	NA	TGTGCTAGTGCTGTTGGGGGGGCCGCGAACACCGGGGAGCTGTTTTTT	CASAVGGAANTGELFF
once	17	TRBJ2-1	TRBV9	TRBD1	TGTGCCAGCAGCGTAGCCTCCCCCGGGACAGGGGCCCGTGAGCAGTTCTTC	CASSVASPGTGAREQFF
once	16	TRBJ2-5	TRBV15	TRBD1	TGTGCCACCAGCAGAGATATCGTGGACAGGGGGGAGACCCAGTACTTC	CATSRDIVDRGETQYF
few	11	TRBJ2-2	TRBV7-9	NA	TGTGCCAGCAGCTCCCCTGGGGAGCTGTTTTTT	CASSSPGELFF
NA	15	TRBJ1-5	TRBV6-1	NA	TGTGCCAGCAGTGAAATTTTGGTGGGCAATCAGCCCCAGCATTTT	CASSEILVGNQPQHF
NA	14	TRBJ1-1	TRBV7-9	NA	TGTGCCAGCAGCCTCTGGGTGGAGAACACTGAAGCTTTCTTT	CASSLWVENTEAFF
NA	14	TRBJ2-7	TRBV7-9	TRBD1	TGTGCCAGCAGCTTGACAGGGAAGAACTACGAGCAGTACTTC	CASSLTGKNYEQYF
NA	14	TRBJ2-7	TRBV28	NA	TGTGCCAGCAGTATCGCAGCACAAGACTACGAGCAGTACTTC	CASSIAAQDYEQYF
NA	14	TRBJ2-7	TRBV19	NA	TGTGCCAGTACCGTCGATGCCTTGTCCTACGAGCAGTACTTC	CASTVDALSYEQYF
NA	15	TRBJ2-7	TRBV4-2	NA	TGTGCCAGCAGCCAAGAGGCTAGCGACTCCTACGAGCAGTACTTC	CASSQEASDSYEQYF
NA	16	TRBJ2-3	TRBV15	NA	TGTGCCACCAGCAGATACCAACCCCGGGACGCAGATACGCAGTATTTT	CATSRYQPRDADTQYF
NA	17	TRBJ1-1	TRBV27	NA	TGTGCCAGCAGTTTAATATCAATGGACGGTATGAACACTGAAGCTTTCTTT	CASSLISMDGMNTEAFF
NA	14	TRBJ2-5	TRBV27	NA	TGTGCCAGCAGTTTATCAGGGGAGTCGGGGACCCAGTACTTC	CASSLSGESGTQYF
NA	12	TRBJ2-2	TRBV27	NA	TGTGCCAGCAGTCGAGGCCCGAGAGAGCTGTTTTTT	CASSRGPRELFF
few	18	TRBJ2-2	TRBV5-1	NA	TGCGCCAGCAGCTTGGCCGGCCGGGGGCAGGGAGACACCGGGGAGCTGTTTTTT	CASSLAGRGQGDTGELFF
few	12	TRBJ2-5	TRBV19	NA	TGTGCCAGTAGTCCAGGGGAAGAGACCCAGTACTTC	CASSPGEETQYF
NA	17	TRBJ2-6	TRBV5-4	TRBD1	TGTGCCAGCAGCCTATTTGAAGGGGGCTTTGGGGCCAACGTCCTGACTTTC	CASSLFEGGFGANVLTF
NA	16	TRBJ2-3	TRBV12-5	NA	TGTGCTAGTGGTTTGGTAGGGAATCCTAGCACAGATACGCAGTATTTT	CASGLVGNPSTDTQYF
NA	14	TRBJ2-2	TRBV6-5	NA	TGTGCCAGCAGTTATGGTAGCGGAACCGGGGAGCTGTTTTTT	CASSYGSGTGELFF
NA	15	TRBJ2-7	TRBV4-1	NA	TGCGCCAGCAGCCAAGATCTGGGTCGCCCCTACGAGCAGTACTTC	CASSQDLGRPYEQYF
NA	15	TRBJ1-2	TRBV4-2	NA	TGTGCCAGCAGCCAACTTACCCCATCCCCTATAGGCTACACCTTC	CASSQLTPSPIGYTF
NA	13	TRBJ1-1	TRBV6-5	TRBD1	TGTGCCAGCAGTTACTCAGGGGGCGCGGAAGCTTTCTTT	CASSYSGGAEAFF
NA	14	TRBJ2-1	TRBV27	TRBD2	TGTGCCAGCAGTCCGACGGGGGGGAACAATGAGCAGTTCTTC	CASSPTGGNNEQFF
once	16	TRBJ1-4	TRBV18	NA	TGTGCCAGCTCACCAAATCCAGGAGCAACTAATGAAAAACTGTTTTTT	CASSPNPGATNEKLFF
few	16	TRBJ1-6	TRBV28	TRBD1	TGTGCCAGCAGTACCGGACAGGACCTCTGGAATTCACCCCTCCACTTT	CASSTGQDLWNSPLHF
NA	11	TRBJ2-1	TRBV10-3	NA	TGTGCCATCAGAACAAACAATGAGCAGTTCTTC	CAIRTNNEQFF
NA	15	TRBJ2-5	TRBV27	NA	TGTGCCAGCAGTTGGAAGGAAAGGTGGGAGGAGACCCAGTACTTC	CASSWKERWEETQYF
once	11	TRBJ2-7	TRBV27	NA	TGTGCCAGCAGTTCTGCCTACGAGCAGTACTTC	CASSSAYEQYF
NA	16	TRBJ1-2	TRBV3-1/TRBV3-2	NA	TGTGCCAGCAGCCAAGATGAGGCAGGCGATATCTATGGCTACACCTTC	CASSQDEAGDIYGYTF
once	15	TRBJ1-1	TRBV6-5	NA	TGTGCCAGCAGTTACTCGAAGGGCGTGAACACTGAAGCTTTCTTT	CASSYSKGVNTEAFF
few	16	TRBJ2-3	TRBV24-1	TRBD2	TGTGCCACCAGTGAATGGACTAGCGGGGTCACAGATACGCAGTATTTT	CATSEWTSGVTDTQYF
few	13	TRBJ2-7	TRBV6-2/TRBV6-3	NA	TGTGCCAGCAGTTACGGGGTTTCCTACGAGCAGTACTTC	CASSYGVSYEQYF
NA	16	TRBJ1-6	TRBV6-5	NA	TGTGCCAGCAGTTACTTACGGCGTCTAGCGGATTCACCCCTCCACTTT	CASSYLRRLADSPLHF
NA	13	TRBJ2-1	TRBV4-2	TRBD1	TGTGCCAGCAGCGCCGGGACAGCCAATGAGCAGTTCTTC	CASSAGTANEQFF
NA	14	TRBJ2-7	TRBV2	NA	TGTGCCAGCAGTGACATCGGGGGATTCTACGAGCAGTACTTC	CASSDIGGFYEQYF
NA	14	TRBJ1-1	TRBV6-5	TRBD1	TGTGCCAGCAGCCCCACAGGGGGGAACACTGAAGCTTTCTTT	CASSPTGGNTEAFF
NA	13	TRBJ2-5	TRBV13	NA	TGTGCCAGCAGCTTAGGCCTCTCGGAGACCCAGTACTTC	CASSLGLSETQYF
NA	16	TRBJ1-5	TRBV28	NA	TGTGCCAGCAGGATCTTAAAGGAGGGGTCCGGGTGGCCCCAGCATTTT	CASRILKEGSGWPQHF
NA	12	TRBJ1-3	TRBV7-9	NA	TGTGCCAGCAGCATGGATGGAAACACCATATATTTT	CASSMDGNTIYF
NA	15	TRBJ2-2	TRBV29-1	NA	TGCAGCGGCTCTATAGGGTTGGACTCTGTCGGGGAGCTGTTTTTT	CSGSIGLDSVGELFF
NA	15	TRBJ1-4	TRBV5-1	TRBD1	TGCGCCAGCAGCTTCCGGGACAGGGGAGGTGAAAAACTGTTTTTT	CASSFRDRGGEKLFF
NA	13	TRBJ2-7	TRBV6-5	NA	TGTGCCAGCCTTGGGACTTCTTACTACGAGCAGTACTTC	CASLGTSYYEQYF
NA	15	TRBJ1-4	TRBV6-5	NA	TGTGCCAGCAGTTACTCGGGCGGGGTGGGTGAAAAACTGTTTTTT	CASSYSGGVGEKLFF